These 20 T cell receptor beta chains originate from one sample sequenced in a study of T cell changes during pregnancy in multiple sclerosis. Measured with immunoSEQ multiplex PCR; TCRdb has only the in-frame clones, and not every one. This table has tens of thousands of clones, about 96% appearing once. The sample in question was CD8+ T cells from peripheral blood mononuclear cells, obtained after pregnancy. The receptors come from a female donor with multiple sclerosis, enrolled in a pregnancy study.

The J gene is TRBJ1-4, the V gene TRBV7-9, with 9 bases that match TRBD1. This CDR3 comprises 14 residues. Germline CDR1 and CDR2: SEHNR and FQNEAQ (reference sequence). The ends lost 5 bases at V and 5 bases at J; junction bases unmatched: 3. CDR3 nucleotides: TGTGCCAGCAGCCCCGGGACAGGGAATGAAAAACTGTTTTTT. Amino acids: CASSPGTGNEKLFF.

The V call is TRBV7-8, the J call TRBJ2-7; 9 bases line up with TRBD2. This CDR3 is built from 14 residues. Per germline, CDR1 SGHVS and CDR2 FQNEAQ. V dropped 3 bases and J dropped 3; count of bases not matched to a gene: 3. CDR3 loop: CASSFSAGGYEQYF. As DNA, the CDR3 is TGTGCCAGCAGCTTTTCAGCGGGAGGCTACGAGCAGTACTTC.

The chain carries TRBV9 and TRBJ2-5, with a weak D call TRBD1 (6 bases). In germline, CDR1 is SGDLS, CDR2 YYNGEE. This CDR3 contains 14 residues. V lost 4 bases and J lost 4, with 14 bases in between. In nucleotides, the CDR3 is TGTGCCAGCAGCTCGTCGGGACACTCAGAGACCCAGTACTTC. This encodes CASSSSGHSETQYF. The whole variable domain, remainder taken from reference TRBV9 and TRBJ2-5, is DSGVTQTPKHLITATGQRVTLRCSPRSGDLSVYWYQQSLDQGLQFLIQYYNGEERAKGNILERFSAQQFPDLHSELNLSSLELGDSALYFCASSSSGHSETQYFGPGTRLLVL.

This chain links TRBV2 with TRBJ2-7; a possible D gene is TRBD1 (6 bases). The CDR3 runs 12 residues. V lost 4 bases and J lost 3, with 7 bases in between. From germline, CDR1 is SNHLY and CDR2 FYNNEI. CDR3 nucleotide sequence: TGTGCCAGCAGTGCACAGGGCTACGAGCAGTACTTC. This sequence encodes CASSAQGYEQYF.

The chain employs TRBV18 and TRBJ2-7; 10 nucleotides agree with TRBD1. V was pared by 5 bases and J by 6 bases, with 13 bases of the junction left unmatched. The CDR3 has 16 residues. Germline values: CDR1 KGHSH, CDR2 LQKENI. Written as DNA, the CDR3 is TGTGCCAGCTCAGACTTGGGAGGGACAGGGGCCTCCGAGCAGTACTTC. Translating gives CASSDLGGTGASEQYF. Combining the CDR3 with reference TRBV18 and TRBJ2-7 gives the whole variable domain NAGVMQNPRHLVRRRGQEARLRCSPMKGHSHVYWYRQLPEEGLKFMVYLQKENIIDESGMPKERFSAEFPKEGPSILRIQQVVRGDSAAYFCASSDLGGTGASEQYFGPGTRLTVT.

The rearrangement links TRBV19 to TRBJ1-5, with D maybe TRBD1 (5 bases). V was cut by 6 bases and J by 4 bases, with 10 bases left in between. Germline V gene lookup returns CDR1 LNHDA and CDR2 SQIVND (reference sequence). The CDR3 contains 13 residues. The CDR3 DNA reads TGTGCCAGTAGCATTGGACAAAATCAGCCCCAGCATTTT. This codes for CASSIGQNQPQHF.

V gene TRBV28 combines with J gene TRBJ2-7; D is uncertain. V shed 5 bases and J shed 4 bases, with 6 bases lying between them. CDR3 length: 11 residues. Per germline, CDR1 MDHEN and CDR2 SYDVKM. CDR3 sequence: CASSLEYEQYF. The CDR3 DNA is TGTGCCAGCAGTCTGGAGTACGAGCAGTACTTC. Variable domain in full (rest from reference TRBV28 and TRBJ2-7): DVKVTQSSRYLVKRTGEKVFLECVQDMDHENMFWYRQDPGLGLRLIYFSYDVKMKEKGDIPEGYSVSREKKERFSLILESASTNQTSMYLCASSLEYEQYFGPGTRLTVT.

The CDR3 region has the DNA TGTGCCTGGAGTAGCGGGCGGACCTACGAGCAGTACTTC. It translates to CAWSSGRTYEQYF. The genes are TRBV30 and TRBJ2-7; possibly TRBD2 for D (6 bases). The germline V and J ends were trimmed by 2 bases and 2 bases, with 10 bases remaining between them. CDR1 is GTSNPN, CDR2 SVGIG, per germline (reference sequence). This CDR3 region has 13 residues.

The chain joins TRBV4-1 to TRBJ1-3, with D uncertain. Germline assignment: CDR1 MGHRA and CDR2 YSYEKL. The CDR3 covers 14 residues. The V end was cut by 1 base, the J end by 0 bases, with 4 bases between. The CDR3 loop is CASSQGSSGNTIYF. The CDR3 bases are TGCGCCAGCAGCCAAGGGAGCTCTGGAAACACCATATATTTT.

CDR3 nucleotides: TGTGCCAGCAGTTCGGGACTAGCGGGAGTTGGGGGAGAGACCCAGTACTTC. Protein: CASSSGLAGVGGETQYF. This sequence joins TRBV28 and TRBJ2-5; TRBD2 agrees at 14 bases. Germline values: CDR1 MDHEN, CDR2 SYDVKM. The CDR3 runs to 17 residues. With V trimmed by 4 bases and J by 4 bases, 8 bases remained unmatched.

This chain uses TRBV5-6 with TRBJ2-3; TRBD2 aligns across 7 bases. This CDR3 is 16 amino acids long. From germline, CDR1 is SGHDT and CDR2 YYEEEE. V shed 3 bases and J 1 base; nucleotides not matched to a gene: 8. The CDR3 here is CASSSSSGYGTDTQYF. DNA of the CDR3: TGTGCCAGCAGCTCCTCTAGCGGCTACGGCACAGATACGCAGTATTTT.

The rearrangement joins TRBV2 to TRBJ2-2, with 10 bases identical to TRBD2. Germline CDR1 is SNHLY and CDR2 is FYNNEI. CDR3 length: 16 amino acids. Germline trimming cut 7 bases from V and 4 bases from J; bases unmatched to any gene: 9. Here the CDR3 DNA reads TGTGCCAGCACAAATCTAGCGGGAGCGAGCACCGGGGAGCTGTTTTTT. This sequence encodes CASTNLAGASTGELFF.

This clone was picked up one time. The CDR3 DNA sequence: TGCAGCGCTGGGACAGGGGACTACGAGCAGTACTTC. Translating it yields CSAGTGDYEQYF. The chain recombines TRBV29-1 with TRBJ2-7, with TRBD1 identical over 10 bases. J lost 3 bases, V lost 7 bases, and 3 bases had no gene match. The CDR3 runs 12 residues. Germline assignment: CDR1 SQVTM and CDR2 ANQGSEA.

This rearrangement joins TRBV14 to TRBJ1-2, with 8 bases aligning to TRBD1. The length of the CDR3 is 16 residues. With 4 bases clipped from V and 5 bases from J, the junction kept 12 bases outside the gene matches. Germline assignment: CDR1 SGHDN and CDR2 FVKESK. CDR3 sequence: CASSLSGTGYVYGYTF. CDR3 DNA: TGTGCCAGCAGCCTTTCCGGGACAGGCTATGTTTATGGCTACACCTTC.

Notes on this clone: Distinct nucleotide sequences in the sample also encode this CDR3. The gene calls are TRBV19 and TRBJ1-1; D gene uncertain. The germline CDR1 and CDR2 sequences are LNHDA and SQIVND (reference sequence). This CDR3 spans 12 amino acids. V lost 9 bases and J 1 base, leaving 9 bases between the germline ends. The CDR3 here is CASRAGNTEAFF. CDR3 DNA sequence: TGTGCCAGCCGCGCCGGGAACACTGAAGCTTTCTTT.

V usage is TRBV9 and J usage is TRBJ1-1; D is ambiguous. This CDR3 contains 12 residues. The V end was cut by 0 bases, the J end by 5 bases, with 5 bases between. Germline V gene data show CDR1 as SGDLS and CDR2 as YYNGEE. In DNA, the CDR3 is TGTGCCAGCAGCGTAGGTCCTACTGAAGCTTTCTTT. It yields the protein CASSVGPTEAFF.

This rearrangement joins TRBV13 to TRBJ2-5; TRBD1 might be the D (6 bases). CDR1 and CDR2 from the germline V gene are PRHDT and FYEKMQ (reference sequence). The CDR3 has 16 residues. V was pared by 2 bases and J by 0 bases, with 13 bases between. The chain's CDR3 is CASSLSTGAHQETQYF. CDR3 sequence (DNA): TGTGCCAGCAGCTTATCGACAGGCGCCCACCAAGAGACCCAGTACTTC. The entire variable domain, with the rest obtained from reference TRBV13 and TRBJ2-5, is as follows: AAGVIQSPRHLIKEKRETATLKCYPIPRHDTVYWYQQGPGQDPQFLISFYEKMQSDKGSIPDRFSAQQFSDYHSELNMSSLELGDSALYFCASSLSTGAHQETQYFGPGTRLLVL.

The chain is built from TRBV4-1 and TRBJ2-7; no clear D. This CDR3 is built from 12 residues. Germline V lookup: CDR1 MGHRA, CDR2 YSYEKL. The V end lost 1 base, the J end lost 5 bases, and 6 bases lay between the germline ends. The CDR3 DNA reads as TGCGCCAGCAGCCAAGCGGGTGACGAGCAGTACTTC. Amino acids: CASSQAGDEQYF.

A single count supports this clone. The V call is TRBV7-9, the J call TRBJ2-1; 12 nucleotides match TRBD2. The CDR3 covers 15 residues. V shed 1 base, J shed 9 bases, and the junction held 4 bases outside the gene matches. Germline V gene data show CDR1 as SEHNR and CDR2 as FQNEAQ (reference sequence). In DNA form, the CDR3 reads TGTGCCAGCAGCTTAGTGACTAGCGGGAGAGGTGAGCAGTTCTTC. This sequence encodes CASSLVTSGRGEQFF.

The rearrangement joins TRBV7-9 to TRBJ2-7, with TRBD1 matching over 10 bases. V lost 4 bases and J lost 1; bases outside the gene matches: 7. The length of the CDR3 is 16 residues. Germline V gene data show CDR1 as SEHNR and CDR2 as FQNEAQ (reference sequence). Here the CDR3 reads CASSSARDRGSYEQYF. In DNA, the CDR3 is TGTGCCAGCAGCTCTGCTCGGGACAGGGGTTCCTACGAGCAGTACTTC.